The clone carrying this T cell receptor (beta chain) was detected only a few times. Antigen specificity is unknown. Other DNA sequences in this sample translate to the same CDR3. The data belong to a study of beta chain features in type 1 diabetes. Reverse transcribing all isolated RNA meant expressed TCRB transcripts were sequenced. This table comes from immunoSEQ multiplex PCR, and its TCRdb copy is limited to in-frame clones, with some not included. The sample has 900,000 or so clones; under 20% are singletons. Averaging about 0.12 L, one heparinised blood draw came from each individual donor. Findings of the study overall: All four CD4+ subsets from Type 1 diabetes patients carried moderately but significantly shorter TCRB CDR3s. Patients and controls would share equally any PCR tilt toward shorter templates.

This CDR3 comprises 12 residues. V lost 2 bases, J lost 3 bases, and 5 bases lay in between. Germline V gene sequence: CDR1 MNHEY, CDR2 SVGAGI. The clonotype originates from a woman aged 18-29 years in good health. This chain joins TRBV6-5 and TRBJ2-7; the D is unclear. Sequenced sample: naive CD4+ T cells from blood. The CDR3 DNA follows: TGTGCCAGCAGTTACAGAGGCTACGAGCAGTACTTC. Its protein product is CASSYRGYEQYF.